This TCR beta chain was captured in a study of long-term antiretroviral therapy in people with HIV (dated by TCRdb to the early 2020s). For the wider study: The earliest samples were collected about a decade before the 2015 WHO recommendation for immediate ART, when ART was typically delayed until CD4 counts fell. No cross-contamination during QIAcube processing turned up in test extractions that ran a monoclonal T-cell line alongside 30 to 35 polyclonal samples. Whether ART initiation and durable HIV suppression were associated with changes in peripheral blood TRB repertoire composition and diversity was tested in a retrospective serial study. About 40% of the 30 participants with HIV were female. From some 28 adults with confirmed HIV infection, the cohort provided around 180 cryopreserved PBMC samples, gathered serially across a mean of approximately six years (range 1-12). Study-wide conclusions, independent of this receptor: Inferences about post-ART repertoire changes were limited because no data were available on ART adherence, viral resistance or therapy changes. A significant increase in TRB diversity was found to be associated with ART initiation, although TRB diversity was observed to remain significantly below that of transplant donor controls even after long-term ART. Because pre-ART samples had limited cell numbers, profiling was done on unsorted PBMC rather than on sorted CD4+ and CD8+ T cells. CDR3 length ranges in HIV repertoires were narrower than in controls, and network structure suggested an antigen-experienced repertoire with only a slight naive shift after ART. The repertoire was dominated across all time points by expanded TRB clones identified before ART initiation, although this dominance was seen to fluctuate and to decrease in many PLHIV after ART. Owing to limited PBMC availability, only the TCR beta chain was sequenced, without alpha chain pairing. Samples dated from the mid-2000s to the late 2010s, and the ART regimens used may be less effective than current ones.

The immunoSEQ hsTCRB v3.0 assay was used at survey level resolution for TRB variable region sequencing. The targeted TRB sequencing depth was roughly 40,000-55,000 T-cell genomes per sample. TRB libraries were pooled and sequenced on an Illumina MiSeq using a v3 150-cycle kit. The original pipeline was this. Analysis of repertoires was carried out in R inside a reproducible Nextflow workflow spanning QC, data transformation and analysis. Custom analyses were implemented in LymphoSeq2, an R package for AIRR-Seq data exploration. After excluding a handful of samples that yielded fewer than 5000 total TRB sequences, 188 HIV repertoires remained for analysis. Of the roughly 180 retained HIV repertoires, roughly 61 were collected before and around 130 after ART initiation. Repertoires were downsampled to 5000 TRB nucleotide sequences, and summary statistics were averaged over 100 downsampling iterations. The analysis kept only TRB sequences whose CDR3 regions were at least seven amino acids long. Diversity was measured with a Shannon entropy-derived clonality score and the Gini coefficient. In the repertoire networks, any two of the top 5000 CDR3 amino acid sequences were linked whenever the two sequences differed by an edit distance of one. For TRB CDR3 amino acid sequences, antigen specificity groups and MHC restriction were predicted with GLIPH2. To flag known CMV, EBV, HIV or tissue antigen associations, CDR3 amino acid sequences were matched against VDJdb and McPAS-TCR. Pre-ART, post-ART and control groups were compared with Wilcoxon signed-rank tests and Holm-Bonferroni correction. What TCRdb holds here is the immuneACCESS table cut down to in-frame rearrangements. Part of the clones is not present; checked against another copy, under half of the missing clones reflect an unresolved V gene, and the others are unexplained. The DNA was the basis for D and trimming; V, J and clone size are from that table. In all, the sample holds about 16,000 clones, and 88% of those were seen once. 9% to 15% of the sample lies in the top ten.

Participants were included only if at least one PBMC sample before ART initiation and at least two post-ART samples were available. Treatment was received in the United States of America by all participants with HIV. Before DNA extraction, cryopreserved samples of roughly 0.95-10 million PBMC were thawed and washed. At the time of the earliest PBMC sample, participants with HIV were aged between 23 and 54 years. Per participant, PBMC samples came from 1-4 timepoints prior to ART initiation and 2-8 timepoints following ART initiation, for a median of 7 samples. Serial HIV viral load, CD4+ T-cell count, ART history and demographic data were obtained for every participant. Using a Qiagen kit on a QIAcube, genomic DNA was extracted from unsorted PBMC, with samples processed in batches of 12. Turning to this clone: What this receptor recognizes is not known. Base-call qualities are not available, and no considerably larger clone is one nucleotide away.

The receptor was isolated from a man aged 50 to 60 with HIV. The sample in question was unsorted PBMCs, obtained 6.9 years after starting antiretroviral therapy.

The CDR3 region reads CASSLDSAIRNTIYF. The DNA is TGTGCCAGCAGCTTAGATTCGGCAATAAGAAACACCATATATTTT. The chain is made from TRBV11-2 and TRBJ1-3; the D gene is not confidently resolved. From the germline V gene, CDR1 is SGHAT and CDR2 is FQNNGV. Measured from the cysteine to the phenylalanine, the CDR3 is 15 residues long. This entry keeps only the CDR3 DNA: 45 bases, framed from base 1. Trimming removed 0 bases from V and 5 bases from J, leaving 11 bases between the germline ends. Supplemented by the reference TRBV11-2 and TRBJ1-3 proteins around the CDR3, the complete variable domain is EAGVAQSPRYKIIEKRQSVAFWCNPISGHATLYWYQQILGQGPKLLIQFQNNGVVDDSQLPKDRFSAERLKGVDSTLKIQPAKLEDSAVYLCASSLDSAIRNTIYFGEGSWLTVV.